The 26 T cell receptor beta chains below come from one sample, sequenced in a study of blood T cell repertoires in COVID-19. The data were produced by immunoSEQ multiplex PCR, yet TCRdb's version contains in-frame clones alone and is incomplete. The sample consists of roughly 36,000 clones, about 94% of them appearing once. What was sequenced was peripheral blood. The receptors derive from a human donor with active COVID-19. The donor label of this sample is uncertain.

The chain uses TRBV25-1 and TRBJ1-6; no firm D call. Germline CDR1 is MGHDK and CDR2 is SYGVNS. The V gene lost 5 bases and the J gene lost 10 bases, with 18 bases spanning the gap. There are 15 residues in the CDR3. The CDR3 loop is CASSNPRIGASPLHF. The CDR3 nucleotides read TGTGCCAGCAGTAATCCGAGGATAGGAGCCTCACCCCTCCACTTT.

The CDR3 loop reads CASSIEPRRYNEQFF. CDR3 sequence (DNA): TGTGCCAGTAGTATAGAACCGAGGAGGTACAATGAGCAGTTCTTC. The chain links TRBV19 to TRBJ2-1, with D maybe TRBD2 (5 bases). Germline V CDR1 and CDR2: LNHDA, SQIVND (reference sequence). CDR3 length equals 15 residues. V lost 0 bases to trimming and J lost 4 bases, with 10 bases between them. Full variable domain (rest looked up from reference TRBV19 and TRBJ2-1): DGGITQSPKYLFRKEGQNVTLSCEQNLNHDAMYWYRQDPGQGLRLIYYSQIVNDFQKGDIAEGYSVSREKKESFPLTVTSAQKNPTAFYLCASSIEPRRYNEQFFGPGTRLTVL.

The chain carries TRBV2 and TRBJ2-7, with 9 positions matching TRBD2. The CDR3 length is 14 residues. Germline V gives CDR1 SNHLY, CDR2 FYNNEI. V shed 3 bases, J shed 7 bases, and the junction held 7 bases outside the gene matches. The CDR3 bases are TGTGCCAGCAGTGAGGGCCAGGCGGGGGGGGAGCAGTACTTC. Residues: CASSEGQAGGEQYF.

The chain recombines TRBV18 with TRBJ1-3; D perhaps matches TRBD1 (5 bases). The germline V gene has CDR1 KGHSH and CDR2 LQKENI. The V gene lost 3 bases and the J gene lost 2 bases, with 14 bases spanning the gap. The length of the CDR3 is 16 residues. The CDR3 coding sequence is TGTGCCAGCTCACCTCCTAACAGGTCCCCTGGAAACACCATATATTTT. Encoded protein: CASSPPNRSPGNTIYF.

J is TRBJ2-3 and V is TRBV7-9; 13 bases line up with TRBD2. The CDR3 runs to 17 residues. V was pared by 8 bases and J by 1 base, with 9 bases of the junction left unmatched. The germline V gene encodes CDR1 SEHNR and CDR2 FQNEAQ (reference sequence). The CDR3 DNA sequence: TGTGCCAGCGCCGGAGGACTAGCGGGAGCAGGCACAGATACGCAGTATTTT. Amino acids: CASAGGLAGAGTDTQYF.

Only one count was recorded for this clone. This chain links TRBV7-9 with TRBJ1-1; D remains ambiguous. Germline V gene sequence: CDR1 SEHNR, CDR2 FQNEAQ (reference sequence). CDR3 length equals 13 residues. Trimming took 5 bases from V and 1 from J, leaving 8 bases between them. The CDR3 protein is CASSPRGNTEAFF. The CDR3 nucleotides read TGTGCCAGCAGCCCGAGAGGGAACACTGAAGCTTTCTTT.

V usage is TRBV5-4 and J usage is TRBJ1-2; 7 bases align to TRBD1. With V trimmed by 5 bases and J by 8 bases, 15 bases remained unmatched. CDR1 and CDR2 from the germline V gene are SGHNT and YYREEE (reference sequence). This CDR3 has 15 residues. The CDR3 DNA is TGTGCCAGCAGTCTTGAAGGACAGGTCGGCACGGGCTACACCTTC. Its translation: CASSLEGQVGTGYTF.

The chain uses TRBV27 and TRBJ2-7; the match to TRBD1 covers 9 bases. The CDR3 is 12 residues long. J gave up 6 bases and V 4 bases, and 1 base lay outside the gene matches. Germline V gene data show CDR1 as MNHEY and CDR2 as SMNVEV (reference sequence). The DNA of the CDR3 is TGTGCCAGCAGTTCGACAGGGGGCGAGCAGTACTTC. This sequence encodes CASSSTGGEQYF.

The chain has TRBV6-2 or TRBV6-3 and TRBJ2-5; TRBD1 matches at 9 bases. CDR3 length: 15 amino acids. The V and J ends lost 5 bases and 4 bases, in that order; junction bases with no gene match: 8. Germline loops: CDR1 MNHEY, CDR2 SVGEGT. The CDR3 sequence is CASSLGTGRGETQYF. The CDR3 DNA reads as TGTGCCAGCAGTCTCGGGACAGGGAGGGGAGAGACCCAGTACTTC.

The CDR3 coding sequence is TGTGCCAGCAGTTCGCCTAGCGGGGGACACTACGAGCAGTACTTC. Its translation: CASSSPSGGHYEQYF. The V and J genes are TRBV6-5 and TRBJ2-7; TRBD2 agrees at 10 bases. Germline V gene data show CDR1 as MNHEY and CDR2 as SVGAGI. The CDR3 runs 15 residues. V lost 4 bases to trimming and J lost 3 bases; unmatched junction nucleotides: 6.

The CDR3 here is CASSFGTDTQYF. Written as DNA, the CDR3 is TGTGCCAGCAGTTTCGGCACAGATACGCAGTATTTT. The chain combines TRBV12-3 or TRBV12-4 with TRBJ2-3; D is unclear. This CDR3 comprises 12 residues. Trimming cost V 3 bases and J 1 base, with 2 bases left between them.

The chain links TRBV7-2 to TRBJ1-5, with a tentative D call TRBD1 (6 bases). The CDR3 consists of 12 residues. The V gene's germline CDR1 is SGHTA and CDR2 FQGNSA. Deletions cut 8 bases from V and 3 bases from J, with 8 bases between. The DNA of the CDR3 is TGTGCCAGCGGACAGCCCAATCAGCCCCAGCATTTT. As protein: CASGQPNQPQHF. Based on the CDR3 plus reference TRBV7-2 and TRBJ1-5, the full variable domain is GAGVSQSPSNKVTEKGKDVELRCDPISGHTALYWYRQSLGQGLEFLIYFQGNSAPDKSGLPSDRFSAERTGGSVSTLTIQRTQQEDSAVYLCASGQPNQPQHFGDGTRLSIL.

This chain joins TRBV6-2 or TRBV6-3 and TRBJ1-6, with 10 bases aligning to TRBD1. This CDR3 has 15 residues. Germline V CDR1 and CDR2: MNHEY, SVGEGT. V trimming: 6 bases; J trimming: 14 bases; junction bases outside the gene matches: 13. CDR3 bases: TGTGCCAGCAGCCAGGGGACAGGGGCGTCTCTCACCCTCCACTTT. Translating gives CASSQGTGASLTLHF.

The rearrangement uses TRBV5-6 and TRBJ1-1; D might be TRBD1 (5 bases). V was clipped by 5 bases and J by 0 bases, with 8 bases between them. The CDR3 runs 13 residues. CDR1 and CDR2 (germline): SGHDT, YYEEEE. CDR3 in DNA: TGTGCCAGCAGGCGACAGATGAACACTGAAGCTTTCTTT. Translating it yields CASRRQMNTEAFF.

The V gene is TRBV5-1, the J gene TRBJ2-5; 8 bases are a match to TRBD1. This CDR3 is built from 14 residues. The junction had 5 bases not matched to a gene; V was cut back by 4 bases and J by 3 bases. Germline V gene data show CDR1 as SGHRS and CDR2 as YFSETQ. The CDR3 region has the DNA TGCGCCAGCAGCCACCTGACAGGGGAAGAGACCCAGTACTTC. Translating gives CASSHLTGEETQYF.

The chain combines TRBV7-9 with TRBJ2-2, with TRBD1 matching 8 bases. The junction had 6 bases not matched to a gene; V was cut back by 5 bases and J by 4 bases. The CDR3 runs to 15 residues. The V gene's germline CDR1 is SEHNR and CDR2 FQNEAQ (reference sequence). CDR3 sequence: CASSAGTGLTGELFF. The CDR3 region has the DNA TGTGCCAGCAGCGCCGGGACAGGACTCACCGGGGAGCTGTTTTTT.

The chain carries TRBV7-2 and TRBJ2-5; D may be TRBD1 (7 bases). In germline, CDR1 is SGHTA, CDR2 FQGNSA. There are 14 residues in the CDR3. V lost 5 bases and J 4 bases, leaving 14 bases between the germline ends. CDR3 DNA sequence: TGTGCCAGCAGCCCCGGAGGGGGCGGAGAGACCCAGTACTTC. It codes for CASSPGGGGETQYF.

The chain carries TRBV6-1 and TRBJ2-2; TRBD1 aligns across 8 bases. The germline V gene has CDR1 MNHNS and CDR2 SASEGT. The CDR3 extends over 15 amino acids. Losses at the gene ends were 6 bases for V and 1 base for J; bases not matched to a gene: 4. The CDR3 here is CASRGTGGNTGELFF. As DNA, the CDR3 is TGTGCCAGCAGGGGTACAGGGGGGAACACCGGGGAGCTGTTTTTT.

The chain uses TRBV18 and TRBJ2-7; TRBD1 matches 9 bases. Germline CDR1 reads KGHSH; CDR2 reads LQKENI. With 1 base clipped from V and 6 bases from J, the junction kept 7 bases outside the gene matches. The CDR3 runs to 15 residues. This CDR3 is CASSPRTGVGGEQYF. The CDR3, as DNA: TGTGCCAGCTCACCACGGACAGGGGTCGGTGGCGAGCAGTACTTC.

J is TRBJ2-1 and V is TRBV3-1 (or the pseudogene TRBV3-2); 9 nucleotides line up with TRBD2. CDR1 and CDR2 from the germline V gene are LGHDT and YNNKEL (reference sequence). The trim removed 3 bases at V and 9 bases at J, leaving 9 bases unmatched. The CDR3 is 15 residues long. The CDR3 nucleotides read TGTGCCAGCAGCCACCTAACCGCGGGGGGGCTTGAGCAGTTCTTC. It is translated as CASSHLTAGGLEQFF.

The chain couples TRBV25-1 to TRBJ1-2; D gene unclear. In germline, CDR1 is MGHDK, CDR2 SYGVNS. The CDR3 runs to 14 residues. Trimming stripped 3 bases from V and 8 bases from J, with 16 bases between. CDR3 DNA sequence: TGTGCCAGCAGTGACCGGCCTGTATCGCGGGGCTACACCTTC. It specifies CASSDRPVSRGYTF.

The CDR3 protein is CASSQDTGGTNTEAFF. CDR3 DNA: TGTGCCAGCAGCCAAGATACTGGGGGGACGAACACTGAAGCTTTCTTT. V and J are TRBV4-2 and TRBJ1-1; the D gene is possibly TRBD1 (5 bases). The CDR3 runs 16 residues. CDR1 and CDR2 (germline): LGHNA, YNFKEQ. Trimming removed 0 bases at V and 1 base at J, with 12 bases between.

The chain is built from TRBV28 and TRBJ1-2, with 7 positions matching TRBD1. V trimming: 6 bases; J trimming: 7 bases; junction bases outside the gene matches: 8. CDR1 and CDR2 (germline): MDHEN, SYDVKM. This CDR3 has 13 amino acids. CDR3 bases: TGTGCCAGCAGCCTAGCAGGGGGTCTTGGCTACACCTTC. It codes for CASSLAGGLGYTF.

This chain links TRBV5-1 with TRBJ2-2; possibly TRBD1 for D (5 bases). Germline loops: CDR1 SGHRS, CDR2 YFSETQ. CDR3 size: 14 residues. Trimming stripped 4 bases from V and 5 bases from J, with 12 bases between. In DNA, the CDR3 is TGCGCCAGCAGCCAGGATGGGGCAACCGGGGAGCTGTTTTTT. Protein product: CASSQDGATGELFF. The complete variable domain, with remaining parts taken from reference TRBV5-1 and TRBJ2-2, reads KAGVTQTPRYLIKTRGQQVTLSCSPISGHRSVSWYQQTPGQGLQFLFEYFSETQRNKGNFPGRFSGRQFSNSRSEMNVSTLELGDSALYLCASSQDGATGELFFGEGSRLTVL.

This clone was picked up one time. The sample holds other DNA sequences that translate to the same CDR3. V and J are TRBV7-9 and TRBJ2-2, with a weak D call TRBD1 (6 bases). V gave up 3 bases and J gave up 1 base, with 9 bases separating them. This CDR3 is built from 15 residues. Germline V gives CDR1 SEHNR, CDR2 FQNEAQ (reference sequence). The CDR3 bases are TGTGCCAGCAGCTTGGGACAACTGAACACCGGGGAGCTGTTTTTT. Translated: CASSLGQLNTGELFF.

This chain connects TRBV10-3 to TRBJ1-1; D is unclear. Germline V CDR1 and CDR2: ENHRY, SYGVKD. The V gene lost 2 bases and the J gene lost 8 bases, with 6 bases spanning the gap. The CDR3 totals 11 residues. CDR3 sequence reads: CAISEGQEAFF. DNA for the CDR3: TGTGCCATCAGTGAGGGCCAGGAAGCTTTCTTT.